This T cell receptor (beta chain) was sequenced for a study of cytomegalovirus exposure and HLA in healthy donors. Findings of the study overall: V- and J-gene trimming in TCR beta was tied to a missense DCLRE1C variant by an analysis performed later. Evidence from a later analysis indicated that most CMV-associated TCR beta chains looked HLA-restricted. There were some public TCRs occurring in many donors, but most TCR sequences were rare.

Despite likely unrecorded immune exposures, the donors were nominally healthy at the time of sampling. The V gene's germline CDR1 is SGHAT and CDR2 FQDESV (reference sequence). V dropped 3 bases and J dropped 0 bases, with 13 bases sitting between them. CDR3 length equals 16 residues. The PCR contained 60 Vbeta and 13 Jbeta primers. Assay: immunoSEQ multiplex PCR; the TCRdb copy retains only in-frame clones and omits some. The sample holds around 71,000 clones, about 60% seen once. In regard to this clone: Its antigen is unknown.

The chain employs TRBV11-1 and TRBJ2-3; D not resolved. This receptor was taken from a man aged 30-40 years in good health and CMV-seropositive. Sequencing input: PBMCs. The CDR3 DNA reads TGTGCCAGCAGCTTTCGAGCTACCTCTAGCACAGATACGCAGTATTTT. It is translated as CASSFRATSSTDTQYF.